A selection of T cell receptor beta chains follows, all from one sample in a study of T cells in Graves' hyperthyroidism and ophthalmopathy. One entry per CDR3 protein, called by TCRdb with MiXCR from the multiplex PCR reads. The sample comprises under 650,000 distinct CDR3 sequences, around 16% of which are singletons, and approximately 3.9% rests with the top ten. The sample comprised blood. These receptors originate from a woman aged 25 to 39 with Graves' hyperthyroidism. Each CDR3 is given with its conserved first and last residue. Fields, in order: CDR3 length, V gene, clone size, D gene, J gene, CDR3 protein, CDR3 DNA. The D gene is left open where the match is weak. A row's size may be missing; if present it is once, few, many or a size class.

>19|TRBV7-8|-|TRBD2|TRBJ2-5
CASSLVPTSGRAPGETQYF
TGTGCCAGCAGCTTAGTCCCAACTAGCGGGAGGGCTCCCGGTGAGACCCAGTACTTC
>12|TRBV11-2|many|-|TRBJ2-1
CASSWQGNEQFF
TGTGCCAGCAGCTGGCAGGGGAATGAGCAGTTCTTC
>15|TRBV28|many|-|TRBJ1-2
CASSLGGSHYYGYTF
TGTGCCAGCAGTTTAGGGGGCAGCCATTACTATGGCTACACCTTC
>15|TRBV12-5|many|-|TRBJ1-1
CASGLLAGPYTEAFF
TGTGCTAGTGGTTTGTTGGCAGGGCCATACACTGAAGCTTTCTTT
>14|TRBV28|many|-|TRBJ2-6
CASSFGVEANVLTF
TGTGCCAGCAGTTTCGGAGTGGAGGCCAACGTCCTGACTTTC
>13|TRBV10-1|few|TRBD1|TRBJ2-7
CASSRDRVGEQYF
TGCGCCAGCAGCCGGGACAGGGTGGGCGAGCAGTACTTC
>14|TRBV20-1|few|TRBD1|TRBJ2-7
CSARSTGQPYEQYF
TGCAGTGCTAGATCGACAGGGCAGCCGTACGAGCAGTACTTC
>12|TRBV5-1|few|-|TRBJ1-1
CASTDGNTEAFF
TGCGCCAGTACGGACGGGAACACTGAAGCTTTCTTT
>16|TRBV24-1|once|TRBD1|TRBJ2-5
CATSDTGQGRSETQYF
TGTGCCACCAGTGATACGGGACAGGGGAGGTCAGAGACCCAGTACTTC
>15|TRBV5-1|few|-|TRBJ2-2
CASSPRVMNTGELFF
TGCGCCAGCAGCCCCCGGGTGATGAACACCGGGGAGCTGTTTTTT
>15|TRBV7-9|-|-|TRBJ1-2
CASTRVERGGYGYTF
TGTGCCAGCACCCGGGTTGAGAGAGGAGGCTATGGCTACACCTTC
>13|TRBV2|-|-|TRBJ2-7
CASRLGQGGEQYF
TGTGCCAGCAGGTTGGGTCAGGGAGGCGAGCAGTACTTC
>17|TRBV5-1|many|TRBD1|TRBJ1-1
CASSSRGNRGSFTEAFF
TGCGCCAGCAGCTCTCGGGGGAACAGGGGATCGTTCACTGAAGCTTTCTTT
>19|TRBV11-2|many|TRBD1|TRBJ2-1
CASSPTGLRTGGGYNEQFF
TGTGCCAGCAGCCCGACCGGGCTTAGGACAGGGGGGGGTTACAATGAGCAGTTCTTC
>15|TRBV28|many|-|TRBJ2-1
CASQGGSGRANEQFF
TGTGCCAGCCAGGGGGGGAGCGGGAGAGCGAATGAGCAGTTCTTC
>11|TRBV6-2/TRBV6-3|-|TRBD1|TRBJ1-1
CASAGTVEAFF
TGTGCCAGCGCCGGGACAGTTGAAGCTTTCTTT
>13|TRBV18|many|-|TRBJ2-3
CASSPERSDTQYF
TGTGCCAGCTCACCCGAGAGGTCAGATACGCAGTATTTT
>14|TRBV7-9|-|-|TRBJ1-2
CASTSGWGSSGYTF
TGTGCCAGCACCTCCGGGTGGGGTTCATCCGGCTACACCTTC
>14|TRBV20-1|many|TRBD1|TRBJ1-1
CSARRGQENTEAFF
TGCAGTGCTAGGAGGGGACAGGAGAACACTGAAGCTTTCTTT
>17|TRBV6-1|many|TRBD2|TRBJ2-7
CASRDGEGPGYTYEQYF
TGTGCCAGCAGGGATGGGGAGGGGCCGGGATATACCTACGAGCAGTACTTC
>13|TRBV30|-|TRBD1|TRBJ1-5
CAWSLGGVQPQHF
TGTGCCTGGAGCTTAGGGGGCGTGCAGCCCCAGCATTTT
>21|TRBV28|many|TRBD2|TRBJ2-3
CASSLDRDLGTTFERTDTQYF
TGTGCCAGCAGTCTCGACCGCGACTTAGGGACTACCTTCGAACGCACAGATACGCAGTATTTT
>15|TRBV27|many|-|TRBJ1-5
CASSPSDGYRQPQHF
TGTGCCAGCAGTCCATCGGACGGGTATAGGCAGCCCCAGCATTTT
>15|TRBV11-3|few|TRBD2|TRBJ2-1
CASSLQAGPYNEQFF
TGTGCCAGCAGCTTACAAGCGGGACCGTACAATGAGCAGTTCTTC
>12|TRBV7-9|few|-|TRBJ1-4
CASSLDLRILFF
TGTGCCAGCAGCCTCGATCTAAGGATACTGTTTTTT
>17|TRBV11-3|many|-|TRBJ1-3
CASSGSVGLYSGNTIYF
TGTGCCAGCAGCGGCTCAGTAGGACTTTACTCTGGAAACACCATATATTTT
>14|TRBV20-1|many|TRBD1|TRBJ1-5
CSATDRGPGQPQHF
TGCAGTGCCACGGACAGGGGGCCGGGTCAGCCCCAGCATTTT
>12|TRBV20-1|once|-|TRBJ2-7
CSARASPAEQYF
TGCAGTGCTAGAGCCTCTCCGGCGGAGCAGTACTTC
>14|TRBV6-6|many|-|TRBJ2-7
CASSYPGSNNEQYF
TGTGCCAGCAGTTACCCCGGGAGTAACAACGAGCAGTACTTC
>16|TRBV28|many|-|TRBJ2-2
CASRAPGRGNTGELFF
TGTGCCAGCAGGGCCCCCGGGCGGGGGAACACCGGGGAGCTGTTTTTT
>15|TRBV5-1|many|-|TRBJ2-1
CASGEIGQINNEQFF
TGCGCCAGCGGCGAAATTGGACAGATTAACAATGAGCAGTTCTTC
>17|TRBV7-9|-|TRBD1|TRBJ2-1
CASSSSVMDRTYNEQFF
TGTGCCAGCAGCTCGTCCGTTATGGACAGGACCTACAATGAGCAGTTCTTC
>15|TRBV29-1|few|TRBD2|TRBJ2-1
CSALIAGTSLDEQFF
TGCAGCGCCCTCATAGCGGGCACGAGTCTTGATGAGCAGTTCTTC
>13|TRBV2|-|-|TRBJ2-1
CASSVGLGNEQFF
TGTGCCAGCAGTGTGGGTCTGGGGAATGAGCAGTTCTTC
>14|TRBV10-3|many|TRBD1|TRBJ2-7
CAISEGTETYEQYF
TGTGCCATCAGTGAAGGGACAGAAACCTACGAGCAGTACTTC
>17|TRBV20-1|few|TRBD2|TRBJ2-1
CSAKSSGISHTYNEQFF
TGCAGTGCTAAGTCTAGCGGGATTTCCCACACTTACAATGAGCAGTTCTTC
>16|TRBV9|-|-|TRBJ2-1
CASSVGSGAAYNEQFF
TGTGCCAGCAGCGTAGGTTCGGGAGCGGCCTACAATGAGCAGTTCTTC
>14|TRBV5-1|many|TRBD2|TRBJ2-1
CASEPTSGSFEQFF
TGCGCCAGCGAACCGACTAGCGGGAGCTTTGAGCAGTTCTTC
>14|TRBV19|-|TRBD1|TRBJ1-5
CASSTTGGNRPQHF
TGTGCTAGTAGCACTACAGGGGGAAATCGGCCCCAGCATTTT
>16|TRBV7-2|-|-|TRBJ1-5
CASSLAIRRINQPQHF
TGTGCCAGCAGCTTAGCGATACGACGGATCAATCAGCCCCAGCATTTT
>15|TRBV28|many|-|TRBJ1-1
CASTPDSGSDTEAFF
TGTGCCAGCACCCCCGACTCGGGTTCGGACACTGAAGCTTTCTTT
>14|TRBV15|few|-|TRBJ2-3
CATRRRASTDTQYF
TGTGCCACCCGGAGGAGGGCTAGCACAGATACGCAGTATTTT
>12|TRBV4-3|few|-|TRBJ1-1
CASSRAGGEAFF
TGCGCCAGCAGCCGGGCGGGAGGGGAAGCTTTCTTT
>19|TRBV5-8|-|TRBD2|TRBJ2-1
CASSLEDGLAGVGPDVEFF
TGTGCCAGCAGCTTGGAGGATGGACTAGCGGGAGTTGGTCCGGACGTGGAGTTCTTC
>14|TRBV12-3/TRBV12-4|many|-|TRBJ2-7
CASSLKGSSYEQYF
TGTGCCAGCAGTTTAAAGGGTTCGTCCTACGAGCAGTACTTC
>16|TRBV28|few|TRBD1|TRBJ1-6
CASRADRGSYNSPLHF
TGTGCCAGCAGGGCCGACAGGGGGTCCTATAATTCACCCCTCCACTTT
>12|TRBV29-1|many|-|TRBJ1-2
CSVAGSNYGYTF
TGCAGCGTTGCCGGCAGTAACTATGGCTACACCTTC
>16|TRBV6-5|many|-|TRBJ2-3
CASSYGVSTSTDTQYF
TGTGCCAGCAGTTACGGAGTCTCGACTAGCACAGATACGCAGTATTTT
>13|TRBV20-1|few|-|TRBJ1-1
CSALQGYWTEAFF
TGCAGTGCTTTACAGGGTTATTGGACTGAAGCTTTCTTT
>17|TRBV7-8|-|TRBD1|TRBJ1-5
CASSELPGQFSNQPQHF
TGTGCCAGCAGCGAACTACCGGGACAGTTTAGCAATCAGCCCCAGCATTTT
>16|TRBV7-8|-|-|TRBJ2-5
CASSPRVGLQGETQYF
TGTGCCAGCAGCCCCCGGGTAGGACTTCAAGGAGAGACCCAGTACTTC
>18|TRBV11-2|many|TRBD2|TRBJ2-7
CASSMTSGSLLSPTEQYF
TGTGCCAGCAGCATGACTAGCGGGAGTCTTCTATCCCCTACCGAGCAGTACTTC
>15|TRBV27|few|-|TRBJ2-5
CASSTEDGIQETQCF
TGTGCCAGCAGTACCGAGGACGGAATCCAAGAGACCCAGTGCTTC